The 7 T cell receptor beta chains below all came from one sample that was sequenced in a study of cytomegalovirus exposure and HLA in healthy donors. The PCR made use of 60 Vbeta and 13 Jbeta primers. The assay was immunoSEQ multiplex PCR, and TCRdb's table has in-frame clones only and misses some. The sample includes under 200,000 clones, 65% to 80% of them seen just once. The source material was PBMCs. The receptor set was obtained from a woman in her thirties or forties in good health and CMV-seropositive.

The rearrangement links TRBV4-1 to TRBJ2-3; TRBD1 agrees at 10 bases. The CDR3 contains 19 residues. Germline V gene sequence: CDR1 MGHRA, CDR2 YSYEKL. Unmatched junction bases numbered 15, after V lost 6 bases and J lost 0 bases. CDR3 amino acids: CASSSGTGVSRSSTDTQYF. Here the CDR3 DNA reads TGCGCCAGCAGTTCCGGGACAGGGGTTTCTCGTTCGAGCACAGATACGCAGTATTTT.

This clone was detected only a few times. The chain joins TRBV5-1 to TRBJ1-6; D is possibly TRBD1 (6 bases). CDR3 size: 14 residues. V gave up 3 bases and J gave up 7 bases, with 11 bases separating them. Germline lookup yields CDR1 SGHRS and CDR2 YFSETQ. The CDR3 is CASSSDRFNSPLHF. DNA for the CDR3: TGCGCCAGCAGCTCGGACAGATTCAATTCACCCCTCCACTTT.

CDR3: CASSLGDSGAYEQYF. Written as DNA, the CDR3 is TGTGCCAGCAGCTTAGGGGATAGCGGGGCCTACGAGCAGTACTTC. J is TRBJ2-7 and V is TRBV7-9; 8 bases are a match to TRBD2. Per the germline V gene, CDR1 is SEHNR and CDR2 is FQNEAQ (reference sequence). Trimming cost V 1 base and J 2 bases; bases outside gene matches: 4. The CDR3 consists of 15 residues.

This chain joins TRBV5-1 and TRBJ2-3; 10 bases map to TRBD2. The CDR3 totals 15 residues. The ends lost 7 bases at V and 3 bases at J; junction bases unmatched: 8. Germline V gives CDR1 SGHRS, CDR2 YFSETQ. The CDR3 coding sequence is TGCGCCAGCGAAACCGGGACTAGCGTAACAGATACGCAGTATTTT. Residues: CASETGTSVTDTQYF. Full variable domain (remainder filled in from reference TRBV5-1 and TRBJ2-3): KAGVTQTPRYLIKTRGQQVTLSCSPISGHRSVSWYQQTPGQGLQFLFEYFSETQRNKGNFPGRFSGRQFSNSRSEMNVSTLELGDSALYLCASETGTSVTDTQYFGPGTRLTVL.

A few counts support this clone. The rearrangement links TRBV6-1 to TRBJ1-1; D gene ambiguous. CDR1 and CDR2 (germline): MNHNS, SASEGT. Trimming removed 6 bases from V and 1 base from J, with 9 bases in between. This CDR3 has 13 amino acids. The CDR3 bases are TGTGCCAGCAGCAAAACAGCGAACACTGAAGCTTTCTTT. This translates into CASSKTANTEAFF.

The V call is TRBV4-3, the J call TRBJ2-7; TRBD2 aligns across 8 bases. Germline V gives CDR1 LGHNA, CDR2 YSLEER. J gave up 0 bases and V 4 bases, and 20 bases lay outside the gene matches. CDR3 size: 20 residues. The chain's CDR3 is CASSRTGKTLRRGASYEQYF. As DNA, the CDR3 is TGCGCCAGCAGCCGGACCGGAAAGACACTGAGGCGGGGGGCCTCCTACGAGCAGTACTTC.

This sequence joins TRBV4-3 and TRBJ1-1; tentatively, D is TRBD1 (6 bases). Trimming removed 3 bases from V and 5 bases from J, with 13 bases in between. Germline assignment: CDR1 LGHNA and CDR2 YSLEER. CDR3 length equals 14 residues. The CDR3 reads CASSHGGPGTEAFF. DNA for the CDR3: TGCGCCAGCAGCCACGGGGGGCCGGGGACTGAAGCTTTCTTT.